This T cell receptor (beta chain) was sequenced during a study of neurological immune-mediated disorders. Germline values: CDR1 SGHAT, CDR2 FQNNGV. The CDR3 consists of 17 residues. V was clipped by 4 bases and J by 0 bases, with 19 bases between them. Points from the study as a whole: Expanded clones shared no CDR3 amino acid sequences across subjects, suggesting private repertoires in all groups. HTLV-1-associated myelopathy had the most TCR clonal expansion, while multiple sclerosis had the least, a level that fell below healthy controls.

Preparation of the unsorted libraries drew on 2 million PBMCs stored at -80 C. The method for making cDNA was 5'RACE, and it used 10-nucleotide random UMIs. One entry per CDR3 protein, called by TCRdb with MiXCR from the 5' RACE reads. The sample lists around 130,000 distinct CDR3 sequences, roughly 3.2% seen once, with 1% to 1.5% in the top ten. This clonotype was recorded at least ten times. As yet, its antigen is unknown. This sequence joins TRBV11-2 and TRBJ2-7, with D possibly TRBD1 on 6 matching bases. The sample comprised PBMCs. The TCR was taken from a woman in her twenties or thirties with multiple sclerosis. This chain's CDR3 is CASSWTIRGTSSYEQYF. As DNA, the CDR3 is TGTGCCAGCAGCTGGACGATCAGGGGCACCAGCTCCTACGAGCAGTACTTC.